This TCR beta chain emerged from a study of T cells in localized non-small cell lung cancer. TCRdb's copy holds only in-frame clones and misses some; the assay was immunoSEQ multiplex PCR. The data hold around 2,500 clones, with around 20% observed a single time. Atypia-free adjacent lung was sampled at least 2 cm beyond the tumor margin. Deletions cut 4 bases from V and 5 bases from J, with 10 bases between. The CDR3 sequence is 12 residues long. Germline loops: CDR1 GTSNPN, CDR2 SVGIG (reference sequence). Concerning this clone itself: Its antigen is as yet unknown.

General observations from the study: Sequencing involved a lone tumor region, leaving heterogeneity possible.

The rearrangement links TRBV30 to TRBJ2-3; perhaps TRBD2 as D (6 bases). The receptor was isolated from a woman aged 35-70 years with stage I lung adenocarcinoma. The sequencing used normal lung tissue next to the tumor, collected before any cancer treatment. This chain's CDR3 is CAWKGGEDTQYF. The CDR3 coding sequence is TGTGCCTGGAAAGGAGGGGAAGATACGCAGTATTTT.